This T cell receptor beta chain was documented in a study of blood T cell repertoires in COVID-19. Study-wide background: Sample material is recorded as cDNA or gDNA derived from T cells, B-cell-depleted T cells, or PBMCs.

Per the authors' pipeline: Reference gene primer amplification yielded estimated nucleated cell counts. The table came from immunoSEQ multiplex PCR; TCRdb's copy has only in-frame clones and leaves some out. D and trimming were read from the DNA, whereas the V and J calls and clone size are those reported in that table. This table holds tens of thousands of clones, 86% found once. This CDR3 is 14 amino acids long. Germline CDR1 is MDHEN and CDR2 is SYDVKM. Trimming cost V 4 bases and J 2 bases, with 9 bases left between them. The TCR was taken from a man between 45 and 60 years old with active or convalescent COVID-19. Material: peripheral blood. This chain links TRBV28 with TRBJ2-4; D might be TRBD2 (5 bases). This CDR3 is CASSSGGPKNIQYF. The CDR3, as DNA: TGTGCCAGCAGTTCTGGAGGTCCCAAAAACATTCAGTACTTC.